The next 28 T cell receptor beta chains were all read from a single sample in a study of OX40 agonist ivuxolimab in advanced cancers. The table came from immunoSEQ multiplex PCR; TCRdb's copy has only in-frame clones and leaves some out. The sample shows 80,000 or so clones, nearly 85% of them seen only once. Sample: CD4+ or CD8+ T cells sorted from blood, taken in a trial of the OX40 agonist ivuxolimab. These receptors all come from an adult with an advanced solid tumor such as melanoma, head and neck, liver or kidney cancer.

This chain connects TRBV14 to TRBJ2-3, with a tentative D call TRBD2 (6 bases). Between the trimmed V and J ends, which lost 3 bases and 5 bases, there was a span of 18 bases. The CDR3 has 16 residues. The V gene's germline CDR1 is SGHDN and CDR2 FVKESK. The CDR3 loop is CASSHQGLVFGDTQYF. CDR3 sequence (DNA): TGTGCCAGCAGCCACCAGGGACTGGTTTTCGGAGATACGCAGTATTTT.

V and J are TRBV7-3 and TRBJ1-1, with D unclear. The CDR3 loop spans 14 amino acids. Germline V CDR1 and CDR2: SGHTA, FQGTGA. The V gene lost 0 bases and the J gene lost 5 bases, with 10 bases spanning the gap. The CDR3 DNA reads as TGTGCCAGCAGCTTAACGTCAACGGGTACTGAAGCTTTCTTT. Its protein is CASSLTSTGTEAFF.

Concerning this clone itself: Sequence at one end of the junction differs from germline and may be a read error. The chain employs TRBV29-1 and TRBJ1-3, with no clear D. CDR3 length equals 12 residues. CDR1 and CDR2 (germline): SQVTM, ANQGSEA. The CDR3 region is CSAENSGNTIYF. CDR3 DNA sequence: TGCAGCGCTGAAAACTCTGGAAACACCATATATTTT.

V gene TRBV29-1 combines with J gene TRBJ2-5; perhaps TRBD1 as D (6 bases). V was shortened by 6 bases and J by 5 bases, with 16 bases between the two germline ends. The CDR3 has 13 amino acids. Germline lookup yields CDR1 SQVTM and CDR2 ANQGSEA. The CDR3 DNA reads as TGCAGCGTCTCACAGGGCCAGAGGGAGACCCAGTACTTC. Encoded protein: CSVSQGQRETQYF.

This clone is a singleton in its sample. The V gene is TRBV28, the J gene TRBJ1-6; D unclear. The length of the CDR3 is 19 residues. Germline CDR1 reads MDHEN; CDR2 reads SYDVKM. The ends were cut back, 6 bases at V and 0 bases at J, with 21 bases in the middle. The CDR3 nucleotides read TGTGCCAGCAGCCGAGGACTCCCCTTTTTAAGCTCCTATAATTCACCCCTCCACTTT. Translated: CASSRGLPFLSSYNSPLHF.

The chain has TRBV5-1 and TRBJ2-7; TRBD1 matches at 9 bases. The CDR3 length is 15 residues. V lost 3 bases to trimming and J lost 6 bases; unmatched junction nucleotides: 10. Germline V gene lookup returns CDR1 SGHRS and CDR2 YFSETQ. CDR3 amino acids: CASSSRDRVFGEQYF. CDR3 coding DNA: TGCGCCAGCAGCTCCCGGGACAGGGTATTCGGCGAGCAGTACTTC.

The rearrangement links TRBV18 to TRBJ1-1, with no clear D. Germline V CDR1 and CDR2: KGHSH, LQKENI. With 6 bases removed from V and 0 bases from J, the gap between germline ends came to 8 bases. The CDR3 is 13 amino acids. CDR3: CASSPGLNTEAFF. CDR3 DNA sequence: TGTGCCAGCTCGCCTGGGCTGAACACTGAAGCTTTCTTT.

The table lists this clone with a few counts. The rearrangement links TRBV5-1 to TRBJ1-1; D is perhaps TRBD1 (6 bases). The V end was cut by 0 bases, the J end by 5 bases, with 20 bases between. This CDR3 comprises 17 residues. CDR1 and CDR2 from the germline V gene are SGHRS and YFSETQ. The DNA of the CDR3 is TGCGCCAGCAGCTTGGGGGGGCCAGGCAGCGCACTAACTGAAGCTTTCTTT. Protein product: CASSLGGPGSALTEAFF.

This chain links TRBV30 with TRBJ1-3; tentatively, D is TRBD1 (5 bases). Germline CDR1 and CDR2: GTSNPN and SVGIG (reference sequence). Trimming cost V 0 bases and J 0 bases, with 9 bases left between them. The CDR3 loop spans 15 amino acids. The CDR3 is CAWSVGEASGNTIYF. DNA of the CDR3: TGTGCCTGGAGTGTGGGGGAAGCCTCTGGAAACACCATATATTTT.

The rearrangement uses TRBV12-2 and TRBJ2-7; the D call of TRBD1 is as the table states it, not checked on the DNA. TRBV12-2 is assigned pseudogene status. This CDR3 has 17 residues. The CDR3 DNA is TGTGCAAGTCGCTTAGATTATTTGCAGGGGAGCTCCTACGAGCAGTACTTC. Its protein is CASRLDYLQGSSYEQYF.

The chain has TRBV6-5 and TRBJ2-7; TRBD2 agrees at 11 bases. This CDR3 contains 16 residues. Trimming at V came to 1 base and at J to 3 bases, leaving 5 bases not matched to a gene. CDR1 MNHEY and CDR2 SVGAGI come from the germline V gene. The CDR3 protein is CASSYLTSGIHYEQYF. The CDR3 DNA reads as TGTGCCAGCAGTTACTTGACTAGCGGGATCCACTACGAGCAGTACTTC.

This clone was seen a few times. V and J are TRBV7-2 and TRBJ1-2, with a possible D match to TRBD1 (6 bases). The V and J ends lost 0 bases and 1 base respectively, with 9 bases between them. This CDR3 has 15 amino acids. Germline V lookup: CDR1 SGHTA, CDR2 FQGNSA. Written as DNA, the CDR3 is TGTGCCAGCAGCTTAGCGGGGACAAATAACTATGGCTACACCTTC. Protein product: CASSLAGTNNYGYTF.

This chain links TRBV21-1 with TRBJ1-2. TRBV21-1 is flagged as a pseudogene. The CDR3 contains 18 residues. Here the CDR3 reads CASSNKEGSGISNYGYTF. As DNA, the CDR3 is TGTGCCAGCAGCAACAAAGAGGGTTCTGGGATTTCTAACTATGGCTACACCTTC.

V is TRBV2 and J is TRBJ2-2; D not resolved. The V and J ends lost 2 bases and 3 bases respectively, with 4 bases between them. Per germline, CDR1 SNHLY and CDR2 FYNNEI. CDR3 size: 13 residues. As DNA, the CDR3 is TGTGCCAGCAGTGAAAAACACACCGGGGAGCTGTTTTTT. Encoded protein: CASSEKHTGELFF.

The V and J genes are TRBV10-1 and TRBJ2-1; TRBD1 agrees at 11 bases. V was clipped by 0 bases and J by 10 bases; unmatched bases: 5. This CDR3 region has 15 residues. Germline V lookup: CDR1 WNHNN, CDR2 SYGVQD (reference sequence). The CDR3 here is CASSESRTGGDEQFF. In DNA form, the CDR3 reads TGCGCCAGCAGTGAGTCCAGGACAGGGGGCGACGAGCAGTTCTTC.

The rearrangement uses TRBV5-6 and TRBJ2-1; TRBD1 might be the D (6 bases). Trimming took off 3 bases at V and 7 bases at J, with 20 bases between the two ends. The CDR3 is 16 amino acids. Germline V gene sequence: CDR1 SGHDT, CDR2 YYEEEE. CDR3 loop: CASSSRGRGFGNEQFF. In DNA form, the CDR3 reads TGTGCCAGCAGCTCTCGGGGCAGGGGATTTGGAAATGAGCAGTTCTTC.

The chain carries TRBV11-3 and TRBJ2-5; TRBD1 agrees at 9 bases. Trimming at V came to 4 bases and at J to 5 bases, leaving 5 bases not matched to a gene. There are 14 residues in the CDR3. CDR1 and CDR2 (germline): SGHNT, YENEEA. CDR3 sequence reads: CASSSDRGVETQYF. CDR3 coding DNA: TGTGCCAGCAGCTCAGACAGGGGGGTGGAGACCCAGTACTTC. The full variable domain, completed using reference TRBV11-3 and TRBJ2-5, is EAGVVQSPRYKIIEKKQPVAFWCNPISGHNTLYWYLQNLGQGPELLIRYENEEAVDDSQLPKDRFSAERLKGVDSTLKIQPAELGDSAVYLCASSSDRGVETQYFGPGTRLLVL.

The chain joins TRBV7-2 to TRBJ1-1; 8 nucleotides align to TRBD1. From germline, CDR1 is SGHTA and CDR2 FQGNSA. J was trimmed by 3 bases and V by 1 base; bases with no gene match: 4. CDR3 size: 15 residues. Written as DNA, the CDR3 is TGTGCCAGCAGCTTAGGGACAGGGAAGGACACTGAAGCTTTCTTT. Its protein product is CASSLGTGKDTEAFF.

This clone has more than one count but fewer than ten. The CDR3 spells CASSDTPRTEAFF. The CDR3 DNA follows: TGTGCCAGCAGTGACACCCCTCGGACTGAAGCTTTCTTT. The chain joins TRBV2 to TRBJ1-1, with D hard to call. The CDR3 covers 13 residues. The V and J ends lost 3 bases and 5 bases respectively, with 10 bases between them. Germline CDR1 and CDR2: SNHLY and FYNNEI. Supplemented by reference TRBV2 and TRBJ1-1, the full variable domain reads EPEVTQTPSHQVTQMGQEVILRCVPISNHLYFYWYRQILGQKVEFLVSFYNNEISEKSEIFDDQFSVERPDGSNFTLKIRSTKLEDSAMYFCASSDTPRTEAFFGQGTRLTVV.

This chain connects TRBV4-3 to TRBJ2-3; 8 nucleotides agree with TRBD2. The germline V gene has CDR1 LGHNA and CDR2 YSLEER. The CDR3 is 14 amino acids. Trimming removed 4 bases from V and 2 bases from J; junction bases left unmatched: 2. CDR3 region: CASSLAGFTDTQYF. The CDR3 nucleotides are TGCGCCAGCAGCCTAGCGGGGTTCACAGATACGCAGTATTTT.

On this clone itself: Other DNA sequences within the sample encode an identical CDR3. CDR3 sequence: CASSLGSSSYNEQFF. The CDR3 DNA is TGTGCCAGCAGCTTAGGTAGCAGCAGCTACAATGAGCAGTTCTTC. J is TRBJ2-1 and V is TRBV7-2; unclear D gene. Germline CDR1 is SGHTA and CDR2 is FQGNSA. Trimming pared 1 base from V and 3 bases from J, leaving 10 bases between. The CDR3 is 15 amino acids.

The rearrangement links TRBV21-1 to TRBJ2-3. TRBV21-1 is a pseudogene. There are 18 residues in the CDR3. CDR3 DNA: TGTGCCAGCAGCCCACATTTGAAGGGGCAGGAGGTAACAGATACGCAGTATTTT. It encodes CASSPHLKGQEVTDTQYF.

The V gene is TRBV27, the J gene TRBJ2-5; TRBD1 matches 7 bases. Germline trimming cut 5 bases from V and 2 bases from J; bases unmatched to any gene: 5. The CDR3 runs 14 residues. The germline gives CDR1 MNHEY, CDR2 SMNVEV (reference sequence). The CDR3 loop is CASSVNRGQETQYF. CDR3 DNA sequence: TGTGCCAGCAGTGTTAACAGGGGACAAGAGACCCAGTACTTC.

V usage is TRBV2 and J usage is TRBJ1-5; no firm D call. V shed 6 bases and J shed 2 bases, with 11 bases lying between them. The V gene's germline CDR1 is SNHLY and CDR2 FYNNEI. This CDR3 contains 14 residues. The CDR3 is CASRDLPGNQPQHF. The CDR3 DNA sequence: TGTGCCAGCAGGGACCTCCCTGGCAATCAGCCCCAGCATTTT.

There are a few counts of this clone. J is TRBJ2-7 and V is TRBV28; D unclear. The CDR3 length is 12 residues. Germline V gives CDR1 MDHEN, CDR2 SYDVKM. V dropped 1 base and J dropped 3 bases, with 4 bases sitting between them. The CDR3 protein is CASSLLSYEQYF. The CDR3 bases are TGTGCCAGCAGTTTATTGAGCTACGAGCAGTACTTC.

This clone was counted a few times. The genes are TRBV9 and TRBJ1-1, with 9 bases that match TRBD1. J was trimmed by 2 bases and V by 4 bases; bases with no gene match: 6. The length of the CDR3 is 15 residues. Germline V CDR1 and CDR2: SGDLS, YYNGEE. This CDR3 is CASSPRTGDNTEAFF. CDR3 DNA sequence: TGTGCCAGCAGCCCCCGGACAGGGGATAACACTGAAGCTTTCTTT. Supplemented by reference TRBV9 and TRBJ1-1, the full variable domain reads DSGVTQTPKHLITATGQRVTLRCSPRSGDLSVYWYQQSLDQGLQFLIQYYNGEERAKGNILERFSAQQFPDLHSELNLSSLELGDSALYFCASSPRTGDNTEAFFGQGTRLTVV.

The chain employs TRBV27 and TRBJ2-7; D perhaps matches TRBD1 (5 bases). This CDR3 contains 15 residues. Trimming removed 8 bases at V and 0 bases at J, with 17 bases between. The germline V gene encodes CDR1 MNHEY and CDR2 SMNVEV (reference sequence). The chain's CDR3 is CASSKRGQSSYEQYF. The CDR3 DNA follows: TGTGCCAGCTCTAAAAGGGGTCAGAGCTCCTACGAGCAGTACTTC.

CDR3 amino acids: CSVEAGGRGDTQYF. CDR3 in DNA: TGCAGCGTTGAAGCTGGGGGCAGGGGAGATACGCAGTATTTT. The chain joins TRBV29-1 to TRBJ2-3; tentative D call: TRBD1 (6 bases). V was trimmed by 1 base and J by 5 bases, leaving 13 bases between them. This CDR3 has 14 amino acids. Germline lookup yields CDR1 SQVTM and CDR2 ANQGSEA.